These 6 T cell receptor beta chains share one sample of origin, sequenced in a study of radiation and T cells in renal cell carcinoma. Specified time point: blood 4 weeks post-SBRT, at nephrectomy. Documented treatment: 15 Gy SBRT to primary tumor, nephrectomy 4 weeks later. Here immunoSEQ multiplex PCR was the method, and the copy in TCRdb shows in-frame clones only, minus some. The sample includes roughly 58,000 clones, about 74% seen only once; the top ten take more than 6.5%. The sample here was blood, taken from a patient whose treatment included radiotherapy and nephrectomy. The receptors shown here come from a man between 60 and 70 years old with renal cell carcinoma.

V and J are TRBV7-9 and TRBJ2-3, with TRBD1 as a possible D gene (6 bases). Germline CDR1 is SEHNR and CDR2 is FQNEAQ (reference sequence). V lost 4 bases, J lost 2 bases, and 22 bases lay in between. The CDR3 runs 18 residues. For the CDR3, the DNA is TGTGCCAGCAGCTCTATTTCTATAAATCAGGGGACCACAGATACGCAGTATTTT. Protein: CASSSISINQGTTDTQYF. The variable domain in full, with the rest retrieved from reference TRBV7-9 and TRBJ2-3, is DTGVSQNPRHKITKRGQNVTFRCDPISEHNRLYWYRQTLGQGPEFLTYFQNEAQLEKSRLLSDRFSAERPKGSFSTLEIQRTEQGDSAMYLCASSSISINQGTTDTQYFGPGTRLTVL.

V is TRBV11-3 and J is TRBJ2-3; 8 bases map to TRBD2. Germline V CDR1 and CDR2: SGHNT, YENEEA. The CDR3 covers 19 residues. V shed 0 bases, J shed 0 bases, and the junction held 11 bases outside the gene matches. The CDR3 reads CASSLEGSSGSISTDTQYF. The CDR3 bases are TGTGCCAGCAGCTTAGAGGGGTCTAGCGGGTCCATAAGCACAGATACGCAGTATTTT.

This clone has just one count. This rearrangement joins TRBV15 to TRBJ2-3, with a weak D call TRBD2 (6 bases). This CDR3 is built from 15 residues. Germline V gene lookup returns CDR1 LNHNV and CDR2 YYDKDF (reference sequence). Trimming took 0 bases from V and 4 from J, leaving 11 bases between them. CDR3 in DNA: TGTGCCACCAGCAGAGATCGGGACTCCCCAGATACGCAGTATTTT. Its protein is CATSRDRDSPDTQYF.

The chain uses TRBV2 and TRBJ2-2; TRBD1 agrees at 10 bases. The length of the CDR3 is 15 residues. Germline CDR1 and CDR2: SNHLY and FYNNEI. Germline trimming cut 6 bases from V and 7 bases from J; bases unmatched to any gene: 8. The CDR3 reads CASRRSDRGIGELFF. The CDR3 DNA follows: TGTGCCAGCAGACGATCGGACAGGGGGATCGGGGAGCTGTTTTTT.

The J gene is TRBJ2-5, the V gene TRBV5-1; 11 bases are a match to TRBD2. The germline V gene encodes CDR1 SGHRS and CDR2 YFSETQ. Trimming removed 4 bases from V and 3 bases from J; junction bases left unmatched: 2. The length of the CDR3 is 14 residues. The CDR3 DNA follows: TGCGCCAGCAGCAAGGGACTAGCGGAAGAGACCCAGTACTTC. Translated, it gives CASSKGLAEETQYF.

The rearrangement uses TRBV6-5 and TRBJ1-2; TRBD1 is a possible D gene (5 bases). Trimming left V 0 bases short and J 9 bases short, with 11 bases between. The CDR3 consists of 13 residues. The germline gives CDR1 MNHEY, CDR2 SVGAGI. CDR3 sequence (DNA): TGTGCCAGCAGTTACTCAGGACACCCTAGCTACACCTTC. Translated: CASSYSGHPSYTF.